Following are 19 T cell receptor beta chains from one sample sequenced in a study of response to subunit inactivated influenza vaccine. TCRdb used MiXCR to reprocess the RT-PCR reads, holding one entry per CDR3 protein. The table records under 800,000 distinct CDR3 sequences, approximately 14% of them present only once. The sequences come from PBMCs from blood, collected approximately 15 days before vaccination. Source of these receptors: a man aged 50 to 60 who received an inactivated influenza vaccine.

J is TRBJ2-4 and V is TRBV10-2; D is ambiguous. The CDR3 runs 13 residues. V dropped 3 bases and J dropped 7 bases, with 10 bases sitting between them. The V gene's germline CDR1 is WSHSY and CDR2 SAAADI. The CDR3 reads CASSDTAVNIQYF. As DNA, the CDR3 is TGCGCCAGCAGTGACACCGCTGTCAACATTCAGTACTTC.

This clonotype showed up just a few times. This rearrangement joins TRBV12-3 or TRBV12-4 to TRBJ2-7, with unresolved D. The length of the CDR3 is 13 residues. V was clipped by 5 bases and J by 2 bases, with 10 bases between them. CDR3 bases: TGTGCCAGCAGTATAAACTTTGCCTACGAGCAGTACTTC. It encodes CASSINFAYEQYF.

This clonotype was seen at least ten times. The chain carries TRBV28 and TRBJ2-7; D is unresolved. CDR1 MDHEN and CDR2 SYDVKM come from the germline V gene. V lost 2 bases to trimming and J lost 3 bases, with 11 bases between them. This CDR3 is 14 amino acids long. The CDR3 is CASSLLPNGYEQYF. The DNA of the CDR3 is TGTGCCAGCAGTTTACTGCCGAACGGCTACGAGCAGTACTTC.

In this sample, this clonotype turned up a few times. The chain links TRBV5-5 to TRBJ1-6; possible D gene TRBD1, 5 bases. Trimming cost V 0 bases and J 8 bases, with 9 bases left between them. The CDR3 totals 14 residues. Germline CDR1 and CDR2: SGHKS and YYEKEE (reference sequence). For the CDR3, the DNA is TGTGCCAGCAGCTTGGCGGACACTTATTCACCCCTCCACTTT. Translation gives CASSLADTYSPLHF. Using reference TRBV5-5 and TRBJ1-6 for the parts outside the CDR3, the full variable domain is DAGVTQSPTHLIKTRGQQVTLRCSPISGHKSVSWYQQVLGQGPQFIFQYYEKEERGRGNFPDRFSARQFPNYSSELNVNALLLGDSALYLCASSLADTYSPLHFGNGTRLTVT.

The sample holds many counts of this clonotype. V gene TRBV2 combines with J gene TRBJ1-2; 7 bases agree with TRBD1. The CDR3 is 17 amino acids. The junction had 14 bases not matched to a gene; V was cut back by 5 bases and J by 2 bases. The germline gives CDR1 SNHLY, CDR2 FYNNEI. CDR3 DNA sequence: TGTGCCAGCAGTTCGCTCCCGACCGGGACAGCAAACTATGGCTACACCTTC. It specifies CASSSLPTGTANYGYTF.

V gene TRBV29-1 combines with J gene TRBJ1-2; perhaps TRBD1 as D (6 bases). Trimming stripped 1 base from V and 4 bases from J, with 10 bases between. CDR1 and CDR2 (germline): SQVTM, ANQGSEA. The CDR3 is 13 residues long. The CDR3: CSVEGDKSYGYTF. For the CDR3, the DNA is TGCAGCGTTGAAGGGGACAAGTCCTATGGCTACACCTTC. The full variable domain, its missing parts supplied by reference TRBV29-1 and TRBJ1-2, is SAVISQKPSRDICQRGTSLTIQCQVDSQVTMMFWYRQQPGQSLTLIATANQGSEATYESGFVIDKFPISRPNLTFSTLTVSNMSPEDSSIYLCSVEGDKSYGYTFGSGTRLTVV.

CDR3 nucleotides: TGTGCCAGCAGCCATAGATCTGTCGGCACGAACACCGGGGAGCTGTTTTTT. Translating gives CASSHRSVGTNTGELFF. The chain combines TRBV7-9 with TRBJ2-2; no definite D call. Germline V gives CDR1 SEHNR, CDR2 FQNEAQ (reference sequence). V lost 5 bases to trimming and J lost 0 bases, with 16 bases between them. The CDR3 has 17 residues.

About this clonotype: This may come from a read error, since a much larger clone is one base off. The chain joins TRBV27 to TRBJ2-5, with D hard to call. The CDR3 has 17 residues. V was trimmed by 1 base and J by 8 bases, leaving 23 bases between them. Germline CDR1 reads MNHEY; CDR2 reads SMNVEV (reference sequence). CDR3 coding DNA: TGTGCCAGCAGTTTATACGATCCCTCGGCACTTAAGAGAACCCAGTACTTC. The encoded protein is CASSLYDPSALKRTQYF.

This clonotype was counted a few times. The CDR3 protein is CSAKHGQETQYF. CDR3 DNA sequence: TGCAGTGCTAAACACGGGCAAGAGACCCAGTACTTC. This chain connects TRBV20-1 to TRBJ2-5; D is unresolved. CDR3 length equals 12 residues. Germline CDR1 DFQATT, CDR2 SNEGSKA (reference sequence). Trimming pared 4 bases from V and 2 bases from J, leaving 8 bases between.

This clonotype occurred a few times. V and J are TRBV15 and TRBJ2-1, with 8 positions matching TRBD1. The CDR3 covers 14 residues. CDR1 is LNHNV, CDR2 YYDKDF, per germline (reference sequence). V dropped 3 bases and J dropped 4; count of bases not matched to a gene: 2. The CDR3 loop is CATSSRTGYNEQFF. The CDR3 DNA reads TGTGCCACCAGCAGTAGGACAGGGTACAATGAGCAGTTCTTC.

The gene calls are TRBV5-1 and TRBJ2-5, with 7 bases matching TRBD1. The germline CDR1 and CDR2 sequences are SGHRS and YFSETQ. There are 14 residues in the CDR3. V was clipped by 6 bases and J by 2 bases; unmatched bases: 7. The CDR3 sequence is CASTRDRSQETQYF. CDR3 sequence (DNA): TGCGCCAGCACCCGGGACAGAAGTCAAGAGACCCAGTACTTC.

The sample holds a few counts of this clonotype. The chain uses TRBV5-1 and TRBJ2-2, with D perhaps matching TRBD1 (5 bases). The CDR3 length is 15 residues. V was shortened by 7 bases and J by 4 bases, with 17 bases between the two germline ends. Germline V gene sequence: CDR1 SGHRS, CDR2 YFSETQ. CDR3 sequence: CASRLGAGSTGELFF. The DNA for the CDR3 is TGCGCCAGCCGGCTTGGCGCAGGGTCCACCGGGGAGCTGTTTTTT.

This chain uses TRBV6-2 or TRBV6-3 with TRBJ2-1, with TRBD1 as a possible D gene (5 bases). CDR1 and CDR2 from the germline V gene are MNHEY and SVGEGT. This CDR3 contains 13 residues. The CDR3 DNA sequence: TGTGCAACCCTTAAGACAGCATCCAATGAGCAGTTCTTC. It encodes CATLKTASNEQFF.

The chain is built from TRBV29-1 and TRBJ1-1; D call uncertain. CDR1 SQVTM and CDR2 ANQGSEA come from the germline V gene. V dropped 3 bases and J dropped 4 bases, with 12 bases sitting between them. CDR3 length equals 13 residues. The CDR3 spells CSVEYQTRTEAFF. The CDR3 nucleotides read TGCAGCGTTGAGTATCAGACTCGCACTGAAGCTTTCTTT.

This clonotype appeared a few times. The chain joins TRBV4-1 to TRBJ2-1; 7 nucleotides agree with TRBD1. CDR3 length equals 16 residues. Trimming cost V 1 base and J 0 bases; bases outside gene matches: 3. Germline CDR1 MGHRA, CDR2 YSYEKL. DNA for the CDR3: TGCGCCAGCAGCCAAGGGACAGGCGACTCCTACAATGAGCAGTTCTTC. Residues: CASSQGTGDSYNEQFF.

This clonotype has just a few counts. The V call is TRBV12-3 or TRBV12-4, the J call TRBJ1-1; no clear D gene. This CDR3 contains 12 residues. The ends were cut back, 8 bases at V and 7 bases at J, with 14 bases in the middle. CDR3 residues: CASQSGFGEAFF. As DNA, the CDR3 is TGTGCCAGCCAAAGCGGATTTGGTGAAGCTTTCTTT.

This chain links TRBV6-5 with TRBJ2-4, with TRBD1 as a possible D gene (5 bases). The V gene lost 2 bases and the J gene lost 0 bases, with 11 bases spanning the gap. CDR3 size: 16 residues. In germline, CDR1 is MNHEY, CDR2 SVGAGI. The CDR3 nucleotides are TGTGCCAGCAGTTACACCACAGGTCTAGCCAAAAACATTCAGTACTTC. It encodes CASSYTTGLAKNIQYF.

This clonotype was seen a few times. The CDR3 DNA sequence: TGCGCCAGCAGCCAAGGCGCGGGCGCGGATGGGTATGGCTACACCTTC. Residues: CASSQGAGADGYGYTF. The rearrangement uses TRBV4-3 and TRBJ1-2, with D uncertain. The CDR3 has 16 residues. CDR1 and CDR2 (germline): LGHNA, YSLEER. Deletions cut 1 base from V and 5 bases from J, with 17 bases between.

V gene TRBV20-1 combines with J gene TRBJ2-1, with D possibly matching TRBD2 (6 bases). V lost 0 bases, J lost 4 bases, and 13 bases lay in between. Looked up from germline, CDR1 is DFQATT and CDR2 is SNEGSKA (reference sequence). This CDR3 region has 15 residues. The CDR3 DNA reads as TGCAGTGCTAGAGATGAAGCGGGCCGATACAATGAGCAGTTCTTC. Translated: CSARDEAGRYNEQFF.